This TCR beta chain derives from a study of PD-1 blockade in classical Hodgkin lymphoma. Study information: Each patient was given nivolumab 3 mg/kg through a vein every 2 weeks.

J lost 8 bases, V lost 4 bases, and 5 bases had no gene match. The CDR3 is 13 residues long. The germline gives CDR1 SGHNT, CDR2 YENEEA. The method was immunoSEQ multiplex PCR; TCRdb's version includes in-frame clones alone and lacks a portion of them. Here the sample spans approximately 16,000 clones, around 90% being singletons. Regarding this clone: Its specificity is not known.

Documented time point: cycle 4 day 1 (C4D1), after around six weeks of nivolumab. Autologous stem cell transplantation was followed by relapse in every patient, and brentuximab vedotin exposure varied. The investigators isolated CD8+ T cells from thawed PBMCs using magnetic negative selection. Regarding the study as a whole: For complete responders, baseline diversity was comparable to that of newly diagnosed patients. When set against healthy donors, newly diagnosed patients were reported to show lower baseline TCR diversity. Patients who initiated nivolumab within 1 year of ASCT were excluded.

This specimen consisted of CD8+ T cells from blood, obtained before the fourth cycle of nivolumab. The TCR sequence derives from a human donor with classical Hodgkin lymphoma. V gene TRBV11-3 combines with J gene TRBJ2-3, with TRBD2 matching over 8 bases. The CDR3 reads CASSSGRAATQYF. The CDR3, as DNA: TGTGCCAGCAGCTCCGGGAGGGCAGCTACGCAGTATTTT.